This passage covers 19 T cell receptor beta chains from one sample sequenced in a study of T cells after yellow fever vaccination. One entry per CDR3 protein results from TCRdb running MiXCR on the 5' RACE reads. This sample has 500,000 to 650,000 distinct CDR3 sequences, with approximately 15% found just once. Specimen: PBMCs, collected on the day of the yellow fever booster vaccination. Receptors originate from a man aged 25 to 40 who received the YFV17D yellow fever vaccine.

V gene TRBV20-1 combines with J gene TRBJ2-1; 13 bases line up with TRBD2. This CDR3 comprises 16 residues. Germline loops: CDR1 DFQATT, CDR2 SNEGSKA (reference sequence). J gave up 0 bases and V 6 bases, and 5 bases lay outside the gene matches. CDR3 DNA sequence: TGCAGTGCCCAGGGACTAGCGGGACCCTCCTACAATGAGCAGTTCTTC. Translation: CSAQGLAGPSYNEQFF.

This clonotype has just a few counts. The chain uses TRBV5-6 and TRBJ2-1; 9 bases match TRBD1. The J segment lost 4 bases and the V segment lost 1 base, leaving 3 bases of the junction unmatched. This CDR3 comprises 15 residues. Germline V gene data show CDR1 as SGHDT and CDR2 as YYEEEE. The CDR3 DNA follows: TGTGCCAGCAGCTTGTGGGACAGGGTGTACAATGAGCAGTTCTTC. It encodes CASSLWDRVYNEQFF.

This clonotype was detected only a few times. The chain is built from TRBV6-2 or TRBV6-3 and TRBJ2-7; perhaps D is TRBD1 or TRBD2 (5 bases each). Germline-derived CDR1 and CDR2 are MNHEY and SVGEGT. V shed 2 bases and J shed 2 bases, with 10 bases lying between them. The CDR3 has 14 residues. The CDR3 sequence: CASSYDRGAYEQYF. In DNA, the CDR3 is TGTGCCAGCAGTTACGACCGAGGGGCCTACGAGCAGTACTTC.

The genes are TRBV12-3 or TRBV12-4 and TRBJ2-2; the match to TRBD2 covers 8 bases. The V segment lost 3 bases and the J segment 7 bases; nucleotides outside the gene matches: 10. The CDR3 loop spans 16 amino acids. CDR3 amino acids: CASSFSRETSVGELFF. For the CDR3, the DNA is TGTGCCAGCAGTTTTTCGCGGGAGACTAGCGTCGGGGAGCTGTTTTTT.

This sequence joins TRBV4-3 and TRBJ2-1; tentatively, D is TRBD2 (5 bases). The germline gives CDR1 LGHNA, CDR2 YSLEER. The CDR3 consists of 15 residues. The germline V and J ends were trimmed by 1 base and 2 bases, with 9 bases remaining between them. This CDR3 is CASSQASGPYNEQFF. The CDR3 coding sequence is TGCGCCAGCAGCCAAGCGAGCGGACCCTACAATGAGCAGTTCTTC.

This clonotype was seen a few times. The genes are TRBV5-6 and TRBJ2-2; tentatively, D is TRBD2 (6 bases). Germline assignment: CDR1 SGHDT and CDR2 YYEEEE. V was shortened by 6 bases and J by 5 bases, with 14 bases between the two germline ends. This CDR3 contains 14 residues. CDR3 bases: TGTGCCAGCACTCTTCTTAGCGGAACCGGGGAGCTGTTTTTT. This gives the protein CASTLLSGTGELFF.

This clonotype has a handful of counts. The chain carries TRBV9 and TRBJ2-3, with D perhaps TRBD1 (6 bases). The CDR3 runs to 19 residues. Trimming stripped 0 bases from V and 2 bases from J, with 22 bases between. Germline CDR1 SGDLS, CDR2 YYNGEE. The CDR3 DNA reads TGTGCCAGCAGCGTAGAGGGATGGGGGCAGCTTGGATCCACAGATACGCAGTATTTT. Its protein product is CASSVEGWGQLGSTDTQYF.

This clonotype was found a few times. The CDR3 region is CASGTEGTSEAFF. The CDR3 DNA is TGTGCCAGCGGGACAGAAGGGACGAGCGAAGCTTTCTTT. This chain joins TRBV9 and TRBJ1-1, with TRBD1 identical over 7 bases. CDR1 is SGDLS, CDR2 YYNGEE, per germline. CDR3 length equals 13 residues. Trimming cost V 7 bases and J 8 bases; bases outside gene matches: 11.

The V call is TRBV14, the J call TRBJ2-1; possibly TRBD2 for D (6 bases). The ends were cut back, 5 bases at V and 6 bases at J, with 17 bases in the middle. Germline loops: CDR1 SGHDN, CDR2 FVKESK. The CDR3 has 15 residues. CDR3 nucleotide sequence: TGTGCCAGCAGCTTAACTAGCAGCCATTTCAATGAGCAGTTCTTC. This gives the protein CASSLTSSHFNEQFF.

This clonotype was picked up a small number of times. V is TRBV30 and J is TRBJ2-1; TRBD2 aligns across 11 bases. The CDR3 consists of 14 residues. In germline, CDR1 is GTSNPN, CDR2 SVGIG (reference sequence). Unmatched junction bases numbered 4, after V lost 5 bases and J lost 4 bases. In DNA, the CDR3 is TGTGCCTGGGATACTAGCGGGGGATACAATGAGCAGTTCTTC. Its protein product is CAWDTSGGYNEQFF.

CDR3 protein: CASSLARVSGGSPLHF. The CDR3 DNA reads as TGTGCCAGCAGCTTAGCCAGGGTGTCGGGCGGTTCACCCCTCCACTTT. The chain recombines TRBV7-2 with TRBJ1-6, with D maybe TRBD1 (5 bases). Germline V gene sequence: CDR1 SGHTA, CDR2 FQGNSA. This CDR3 is built from 16 residues. V was trimmed by 0 bases and J by 9 bases, leaving 15 bases between them.

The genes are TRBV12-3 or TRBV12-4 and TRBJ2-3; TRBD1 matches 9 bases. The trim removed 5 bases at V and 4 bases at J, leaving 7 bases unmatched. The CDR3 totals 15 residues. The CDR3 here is CASSQQGAVADTQYF. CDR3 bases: TGTGCCAGCAGTCAACAGGGGGCCGTGGCAGATACGCAGTATTTT.

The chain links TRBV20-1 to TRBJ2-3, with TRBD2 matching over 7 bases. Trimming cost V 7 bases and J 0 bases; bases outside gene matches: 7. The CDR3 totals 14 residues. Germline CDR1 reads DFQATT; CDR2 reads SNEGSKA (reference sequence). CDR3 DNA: TGCAGTGTCGGGACTACGTCCAGCACAGATACGCAGTATTTT. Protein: CSVGTTSSTDTQYF.

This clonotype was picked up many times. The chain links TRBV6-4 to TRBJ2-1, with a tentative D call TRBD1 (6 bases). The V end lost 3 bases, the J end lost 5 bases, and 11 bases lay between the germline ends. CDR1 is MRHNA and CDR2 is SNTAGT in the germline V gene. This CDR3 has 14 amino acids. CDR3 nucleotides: TGTGCCAGCAGTGAACAGGGTTGGAACAATGAGCAGTTCTTC. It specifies CASSEQGWNNEQFF.

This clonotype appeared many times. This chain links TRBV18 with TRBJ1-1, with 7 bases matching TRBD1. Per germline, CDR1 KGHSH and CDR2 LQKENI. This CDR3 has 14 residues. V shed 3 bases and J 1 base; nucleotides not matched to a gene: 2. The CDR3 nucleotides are TGTGCCAGCTCACCGGGACAGACGAACACTGAAGCTTTCTTT. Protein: CASSPGQTNTEAFF.

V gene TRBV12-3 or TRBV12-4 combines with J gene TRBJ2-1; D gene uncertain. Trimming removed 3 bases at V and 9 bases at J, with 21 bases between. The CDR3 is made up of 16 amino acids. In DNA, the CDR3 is TGTGCCAGCAGTTTTTTGGCCCGGGTGTCAGCACCTGAGCAGTTCTTC. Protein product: CASSFLARVSAPEQFF.

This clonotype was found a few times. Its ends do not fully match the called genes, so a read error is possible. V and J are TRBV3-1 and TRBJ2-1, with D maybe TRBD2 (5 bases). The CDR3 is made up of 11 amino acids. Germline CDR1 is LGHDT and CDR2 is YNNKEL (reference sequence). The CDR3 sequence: CASSQGEGKLF. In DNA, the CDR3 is TGTGCCAGCAGCCAAGGAGAGGGTAAGCTCTTC.

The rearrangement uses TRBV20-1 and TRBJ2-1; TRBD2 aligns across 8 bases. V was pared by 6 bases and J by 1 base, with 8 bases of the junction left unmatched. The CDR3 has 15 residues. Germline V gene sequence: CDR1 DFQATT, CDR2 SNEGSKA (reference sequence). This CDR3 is CSAGGAGVSYNEQFF. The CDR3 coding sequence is TGCAGTGCGGGGGGAGCGGGAGTATCCTACAATGAGCAGTTCTTC.

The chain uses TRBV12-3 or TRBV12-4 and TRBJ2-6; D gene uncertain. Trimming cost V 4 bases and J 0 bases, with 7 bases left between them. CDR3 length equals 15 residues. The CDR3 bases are TGTGCCAGCAGTTCTTCTCGCTCTGGGGCCAACGTCCTGACTTTC. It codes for CASSSSRSGANVLTF.